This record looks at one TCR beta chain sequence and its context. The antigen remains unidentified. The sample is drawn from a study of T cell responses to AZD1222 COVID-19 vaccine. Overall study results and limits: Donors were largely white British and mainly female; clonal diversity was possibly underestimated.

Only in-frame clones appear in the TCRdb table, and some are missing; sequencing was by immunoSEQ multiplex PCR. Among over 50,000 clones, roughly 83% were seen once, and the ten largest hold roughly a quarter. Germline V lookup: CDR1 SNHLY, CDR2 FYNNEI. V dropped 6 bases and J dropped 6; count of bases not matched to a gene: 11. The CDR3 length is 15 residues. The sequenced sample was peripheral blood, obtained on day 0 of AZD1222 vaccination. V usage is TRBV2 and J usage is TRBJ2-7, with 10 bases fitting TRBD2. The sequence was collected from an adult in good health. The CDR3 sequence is CASRIGSGRAPEQYF. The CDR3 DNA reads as TGTGCCAGCAGAATAGGAAGCGGGAGGGCCCCCGAGCAGTACTTC.